This T cell receptor beta chain comes out of a study of T-cell memory formation after mild COVID-19. As for the study in general: TCR clusters were mostly confined to one donor each. Overall study results and limits: Pre-infection memory contained some responding clones, which suggested that cross-reactive memory had joined. CD4+ contracting clones were found mainly in CM and EM, and CD8+ ones in EMRA.

This CDR3 comprises 16 residues. Per germline, CDR1 SGHKS and CDR2 YYEKEE (reference sequence). V dropped 1 base and J dropped 10 bases, with 21 bases sitting between them. TCR alpha and TCR beta cDNA libraries with sample barcodes and UMIs came from 5'RACE using constant-segment primers. TCRdb re-analysed the 5' RACE reads in MiXCR, keeping a single row per CDR3 protein. The data hold around 180,000 distinct CDR3 sequences, with around 16% observed a single time. Only a few counts were recorded for this clonotype. Its antigen remains unknown. Sequencing was done on a sample of PBMCs or a T cell subset sorted from them (not recorded which). The TCR originated in an adult woman who had mild COVID-19 (a few samples of this study predate the infection). Cell type and time point are not known. The chain combines TRBV5-5 with TRBJ2-1; D remains ambiguous. The CDR3 nucleotides read TGTGCCAGCAGCTTGACAGTGGGTGGCCCGTTCCAAGAGCAGTTCTTC. The encoded protein is CASSLTVGGPFQEQFF.